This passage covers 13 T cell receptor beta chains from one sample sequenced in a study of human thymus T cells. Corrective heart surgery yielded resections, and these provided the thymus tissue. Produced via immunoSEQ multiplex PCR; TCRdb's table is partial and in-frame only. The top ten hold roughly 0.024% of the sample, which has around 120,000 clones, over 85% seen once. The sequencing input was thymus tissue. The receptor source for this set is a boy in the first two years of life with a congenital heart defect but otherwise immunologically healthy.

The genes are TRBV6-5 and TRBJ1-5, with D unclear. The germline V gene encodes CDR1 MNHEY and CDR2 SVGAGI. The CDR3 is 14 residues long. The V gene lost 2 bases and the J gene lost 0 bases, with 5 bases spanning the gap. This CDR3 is CASSYGDSNQPQHF. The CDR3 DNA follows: TGTGCCAGCAGTTACGGGGATAGCAATCAGCCCCAGCATTTT.

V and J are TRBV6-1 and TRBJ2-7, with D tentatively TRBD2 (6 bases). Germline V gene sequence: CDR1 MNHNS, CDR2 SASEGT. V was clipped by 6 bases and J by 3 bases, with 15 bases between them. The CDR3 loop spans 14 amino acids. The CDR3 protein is CASRTPWGDYEQYF. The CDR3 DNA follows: TGTGCCAGCAGGACGCCGTGGGGGGACTACGAGCAGTACTTC.

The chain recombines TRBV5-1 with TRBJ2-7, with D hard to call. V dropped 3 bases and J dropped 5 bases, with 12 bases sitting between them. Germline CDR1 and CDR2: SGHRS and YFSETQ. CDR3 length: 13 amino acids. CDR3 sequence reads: CASSSPFPNEQYF. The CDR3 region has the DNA TGCGCCAGCAGCTCCCCTTTCCCAAACGAGCAGTACTTC.

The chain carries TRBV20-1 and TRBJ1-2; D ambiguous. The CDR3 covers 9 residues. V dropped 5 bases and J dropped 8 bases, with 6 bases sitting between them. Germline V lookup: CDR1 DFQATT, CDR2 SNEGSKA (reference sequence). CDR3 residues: CSAAKGYTF. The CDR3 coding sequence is TGCAGTGCTGCAAAGGGCTACACCTTC.

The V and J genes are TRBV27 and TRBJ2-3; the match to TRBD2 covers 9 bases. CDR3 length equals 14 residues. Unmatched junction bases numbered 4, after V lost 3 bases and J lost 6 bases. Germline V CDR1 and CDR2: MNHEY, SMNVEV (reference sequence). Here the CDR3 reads CASSFRTSVDTQYF. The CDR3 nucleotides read TGTGCCAGCAGTTTCCGGACTAGCGTGGATACGCAGTATTTT.

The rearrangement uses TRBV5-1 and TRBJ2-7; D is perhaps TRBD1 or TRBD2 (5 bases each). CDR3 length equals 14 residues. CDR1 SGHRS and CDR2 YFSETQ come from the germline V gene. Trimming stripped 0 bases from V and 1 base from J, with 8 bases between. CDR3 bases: TGCGCCAGCAGCTTGGCGGGGCCTTCCTACGAGCAGTACTTC. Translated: CASSLAGPSYEQYF.

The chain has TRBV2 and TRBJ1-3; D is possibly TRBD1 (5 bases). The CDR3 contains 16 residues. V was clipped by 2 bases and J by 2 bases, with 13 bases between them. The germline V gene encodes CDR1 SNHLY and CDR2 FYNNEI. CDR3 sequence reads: CASSELGTGTGNTIYF. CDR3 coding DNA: TGTGCCAGCAGTGAATTGGGGACCGGAACTGGAAACACCATATATTTT.

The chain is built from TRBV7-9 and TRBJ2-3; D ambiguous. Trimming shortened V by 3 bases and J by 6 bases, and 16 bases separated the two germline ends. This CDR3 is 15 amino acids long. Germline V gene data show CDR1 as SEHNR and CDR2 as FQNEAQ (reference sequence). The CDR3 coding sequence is TGTGCCAGCAGCTTTCCTAGGTCTGATCCGGATACGCAGTATTTT. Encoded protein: CASSFPRSDPDTQYF.

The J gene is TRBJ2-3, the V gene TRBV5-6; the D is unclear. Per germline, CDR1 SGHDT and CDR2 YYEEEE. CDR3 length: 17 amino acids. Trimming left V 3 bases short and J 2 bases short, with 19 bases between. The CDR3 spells CASSSNSGRFTTDTQYF. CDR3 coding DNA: TGTGCCAGCAGCTCAAACAGTGGGCGGTTCACCACAGATACGCAGTATTTT.

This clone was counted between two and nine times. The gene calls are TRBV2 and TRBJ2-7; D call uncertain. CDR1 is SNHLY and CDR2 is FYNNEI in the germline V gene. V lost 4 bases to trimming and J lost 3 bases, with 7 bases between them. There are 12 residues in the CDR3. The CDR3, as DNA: TGTGCCAGCAGTGTACTATTCTACGAGCAGTACTTC. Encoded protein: CASSVLFYEQYF.

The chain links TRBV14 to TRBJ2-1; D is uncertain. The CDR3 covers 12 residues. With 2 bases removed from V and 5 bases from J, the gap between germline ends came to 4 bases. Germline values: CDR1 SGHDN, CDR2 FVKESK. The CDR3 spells CASSQINNEQFF. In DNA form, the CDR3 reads TGTGCCAGCAGCCAAATTAACAATGAGCAGTTCTTC.

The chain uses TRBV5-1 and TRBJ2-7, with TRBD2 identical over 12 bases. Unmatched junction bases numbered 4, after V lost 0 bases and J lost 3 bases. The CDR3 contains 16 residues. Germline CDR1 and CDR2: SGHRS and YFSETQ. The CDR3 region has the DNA TGCGCCAGCAGCTTGGAACTAGCGGGGGGTCGCTACGAGCAGTACTTC. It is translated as CASSLELAGGRYEQYF.

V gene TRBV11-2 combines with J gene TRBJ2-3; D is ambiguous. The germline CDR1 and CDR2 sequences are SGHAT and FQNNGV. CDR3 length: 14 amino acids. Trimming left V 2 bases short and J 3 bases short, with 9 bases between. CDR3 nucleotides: TGTGCCAGCAGCTTACCCTATAGGACAGATACGCAGTATTTT. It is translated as CASSLPYRTDTQYF.